This is a list of T cell receptor beta chains from one sample in a study of T cells in Graves' hyperthyroidism and ophthalmopathy. A single record per CDR3 protein comes from TCRdb applying MiXCR to the multiplex PCR reads. The data hold 600,000 to 900,000 distinct CDR3 sequences, with less than 20% observed a single time. The sequenced sample consisted of blood. The receptors come from a man aged 18 to 29 with Graves' hyperthyroidism. Each CDR3 is given with its conserved first and last residue. The D gene is left open where the match is weak. Clone size appears in some rows only: once, few, many, or a class for an expanded clone.

j_gene: TRBJ1-5
v_gene: TRBV24-1
d_gene: NA
abundance: few
CDR3aa: CATSDLGTGPQHF
CDR3nt: TGTGCCACCAGTGATTTAGGGACCGGGCCCCAGCATTTT

j_gene: TRBJ1-1
v_gene: TRBV20-1
d_gene: TRBD1
abundance: many
CDR3aa: CSARSPGGERTEAFF
CDR3nt: TGCAGTGCTCGATCCCCAGGGGGCGAGAGGACTGAAGCTTTCTTT

j_gene: TRBJ2-7
v_gene: TRBV6-1
d_gene: NA
abundance: many
CDR3aa: CATGHGHEQYF
CDR3nt: TGTGCCACCGGCCACGGGCACGAGCAGTACTTC

j_gene: TRBJ1-1
v_gene: TRBV20-1
d_gene: TRBD1
abundance: many
CDR3aa: CSASRRGPRTEAFF
CDR3nt: TGCAGTGCTAGTCGAAGGGGGCCTCGGACTGAAGCTTTCTTT

j_gene: TRBJ2-3
v_gene: TRBV10-3
d_gene: NA
abundance: few
CDR3aa: CAISAQRGSSTDTQYF
CDR3nt: TGTGCCATCAGTGCTCAAAGGGGGTCGAGCACAGATACGCAGTATTTT

j_gene: TRBJ2-2
v_gene: TRBV7-9
d_gene: NA
abundance: few
CDR3aa: CASRRRGHRNTGELFF
CDR3nt: TGTGCCAGCAGAAGGAGGGGGCACAGGAACACCGGGGAGCTGTTTTTT

j_gene: TRBJ2-1
v_gene: TRBV29-1
d_gene: NA
abundance: few
CDR3aa: CSVDDGRVSYNEQFF
CDR3nt: TGCAGCGTTGATGATGGCAGGGTCTCCTACAATGAGCAGTTCTTC

j_gene: TRBJ2-3
v_gene: TRBV7-8
d_gene: NA
abundance: NA
CDR3aa: CASSLLEAVVTTDTQYF
CDR3nt: TGTGCCAGCAGCTTATTAGAAGCGGTAGTAACCACAGATACGCAGTATTTT

j_gene: TRBJ1-6
v_gene: TRBV18
d_gene: TRBD1
abundance: NA
CDR3aa: CASSPQGQGGSPLHF
CDR3nt: TGTGCCAGCTCACCCCAGGGACAGGGGGGTTCACCCCTCCACTTT

j_gene: TRBJ1-5
v_gene: TRBV5-1
d_gene: TRBD1
abundance: few
CDR3aa: CASSLVPGQGGRPQHF
CDR3nt: TGCGCCAGCAGCTTGGTCCCGGGACAGGGAGGGCGGCCCCAGCATTTT

j_gene: TRBJ2-5
v_gene: TRBV18
d_gene: TRBD2
abundance: NA
CDR3aa: CASSPPSARGGTQYF
CDR3nt: TGTGCCAGCTCACCACCGTCAGCTCGGGGGGGGACCCAGTACTTC

j_gene: TRBJ2-5
v_gene: TRBV7-2
d_gene: TRBD2
abundance: NA
CDR3aa: CASSYLTSGRETQYF
CDR3nt: TGTGCCAGCAGCTACCTGACTAGCGGGAGGGAGACCCAGTACTTC

j_gene: TRBJ2-5
v_gene: TRBV9
d_gene: NA
abundance: NA
CDR3aa: CASSPSGTLAQTQYF
CDR3nt: TGTGCCAGCAGCCCCTCCGGGACCTTGGCCCAGACCCAGTACTTC

j_gene: TRBJ2-7
v_gene: TRBV29-1
d_gene: TRBD2
abundance: many
CDR3aa: CSVVLIGSGDEQYF
CDR3nt: TGCAGCGTTGTGTTGATCGGGAGCGGGGACGAGCAGTACTTC

j_gene: TRBJ2-1
v_gene: TRBV7-2
d_gene: TRBD2
abundance: once
CDR3aa: CASSPKLAGGGEQFF
CDR3nt: TGTGCCAGCAGCCCGAAACTAGCGGGAGGGGGTGAGCAGTTCTTC

j_gene: TRBJ1-1
v_gene: TRBV6-1
d_gene: NA
abundance: many
CDR3aa: CASSYDALRTEAFF
CDR3nt: TGTGCCAGCAGCTACGATGCTTTACGCACTGAAGCTTTCTTT

j_gene: TRBJ1-2
v_gene: TRBV5-1
d_gene: NA
abundance: many
CDR3aa: CASSSSRAGTGYTF
CDR3nt: TGCGCCAGCAGCTCATCTCGGGCAGGGACCGGCTACACCTTC

j_gene: TRBJ2-3
v_gene: TRBV28
d_gene: TRBD2
abundance: once
CDR3aa: CASSSFGTSGRADTQYF
CDR3nt: TGTGCCAGCAGTTCCTTCGGGACTAGCGGGAGAGCAGATACGCAGTATTTT

j_gene: TRBJ2-2
v_gene: TRBV7-9
d_gene: TRBD1
abundance: NA
CDR3aa: CASSLGNRGGTGELFF
CDR3nt: TGTGCCAGCAGCTTAGGAAACAGGGGTGGCACCGGGGAGCTGTTTTTT

j_gene: TRBJ2-3
v_gene: TRBV6-1
d_gene: TRBD2
abundance: NA
CDR3aa: CASSARTSATPQYF
CDR3nt: TGTGCCAGCAGTGCCCGGACTAGCGCCACCCCACAGTATTTT

j_gene: TRBJ2-1
v_gene: TRBV20-1
d_gene: NA
abundance: few
CDR3aa: CSANRGEPKQFF
CDR3nt: TGCAGTGCCAATAGGGGGGAACCTAAGCAGTTCTTC

j_gene: TRBJ1-2
v_gene: TRBV11-3
d_gene: NA
abundance: many
CDR3aa: CASTHGANYGYTF
CDR3nt: TGTGCCAGCACCCACGGGGCTAACTATGGCTACACCTTC

j_gene: TRBJ1-5
v_gene: TRBV28
d_gene: NA
abundance: many
CDR3aa: CASSWGSNQPQHF
CDR3nt: TGTGCCAGCAGTTGGGGTAGCAATCAGCCCCAGCATTTT

j_gene: TRBJ2-5
v_gene: TRBV7-8
d_gene: NA
abundance: NA
CDR3aa: CASSSAGDLKTQYF
CDR3nt: TGTGCCAGCAGCTCCGCCGGGGATCTAAAGACCCAGTACTTC

j_gene: TRBJ2-1
v_gene: TRBV3-1
d_gene: NA
abundance: NA
CDR3aa: CASSQGNSPYNEQFF
CDR3nt: TGTGCCAGCAGCCAAGGTAATAGCCCGTACAATGAGCAGTTCTTC

j_gene: TRBJ2-5
v_gene: TRBV12-3/TRBV12-4
d_gene: TRBD1
abundance: many
CDR3aa: CASSLRGQGVQETQYF
CDR3nt: TGTGCCAGCAGTTTGCGAGGACAGGGGGTTCAAGAGACCCAGTACTTC

j_gene: TRBJ1-2
v_gene: TRBV6-2/TRBV6-3
d_gene: NA
abundance: many
CDR3aa: CASSPRSNYGYTF
CDR3nt: TGTGCCAGCAGTCCTCGATCAAACTATGGCTACACCTTC

j_gene: TRBJ2-2
v_gene: TRBV12-3/TRBV12-4
d_gene: TRBD2
abundance: NA
CDR3aa: CASRPGLGVSGELLF
CDR3nt: TGTGCCAGCAGGCCGGGACTAGGTGTTTCCGGGGAGCTGCTTTTT

j_gene: TRBJ2-1
v_gene: TRBV9
d_gene: TRBD1
abundance: NA
CDR3aa: CASSVCGWGDRDEQFF
CDR3nt: TGTGCCAGCAGCGTATGTGGATGGGGGGACAGGGATGAGCAGTTCTTC

j_gene: TRBJ2-5
v_gene: TRBV7-9
d_gene: TRBD2
abundance: many
CDR3aa: CASSPLAVQETQYF
CDR3nt: TGTGCCAGCAGTCCACTAGCGGTGCAAGAGACCCAGTACTTC

j_gene: TRBJ1-1
v_gene: TRBV30
d_gene: NA
abundance: NA
CDR3aa: CAWSPGLDTEAFF
CDR3nt: TGTGCCTGGAGCCCGGGTTTGGACACTGAAGCTTTCTTT

j_gene: TRBJ1-4
v_gene: TRBV12-3/TRBV12-4
d_gene: NA
abundance: many
CDR3aa: CASSLGEEGEKLFF
CDR3nt: TGTGCCAGCTCCCTCGGAGAGGAGGGTGAAAAACTGTTTTTT

j_gene: TRBJ2-1
v_gene: TRBV9
d_gene: NA
abundance: NA
CDR3aa: CASSVDSFSYNEQFF
CDR3nt: TGTGCCAGCAGCGTAGATAGTTTCTCCTACAATGAGCAGTTCTTC

j_gene: TRBJ2-7
v_gene: TRBV4-1
d_gene: NA
abundance: few
CDR3aa: CASSQARGAPPYEQYF
CDR3nt: TGCGCCAGCAGCCAAGCCCGGGGGGCCCCTCCCTACGAGCAGTACTTC

j_gene: TRBJ2-7
v_gene: TRBV28
d_gene: TRBD1
abundance: NA
CDR3aa: CASSPLGTGRPYEQYF
CDR3nt: TGTGCCAGCAGTCCCCTCGGGACAGGGAGGCCCTACGAGCAGTACTTC

j_gene: TRBJ2-1
v_gene: TRBV10-1
d_gene: TRBD2
abundance: many
CDR3aa: CASSEFSGSSYNEQFF
CDR3nt: TGCGCCAGCAGTGAGTTTAGCGGGAGCTCCTACAATGAGCAGTTCTTC

j_gene: TRBJ2-4
v_gene: TRBV7-8
d_gene: NA
abundance: few
CDR3aa: CASSPGLGSAGAKNIQYF
CDR3nt: TGTGCCAGCAGCCCAGGACTCGGGAGTGCGGGGGCCAAAAACATTCAGTACTTC

j_gene: TRBJ2-7
v_gene: TRBV18
d_gene: NA
abundance: many
CDR3aa: CASSPRMAYEQYF
CDR3nt: TGTGCCAGCTCACCACGGATGGCCTACGAGCAGTACTTC

j_gene: TRBJ1-1
v_gene: TRBV28
d_gene: NA
abundance: many
CDR3aa: CASSPIYTEAFF
CDR3nt: TGTGCCAGCAGTCCCATCTACACTGAAGCTTTCTTT

j_gene: TRBJ2-5
v_gene: TRBV30
d_gene: NA
abundance: many
CDR3aa: CAWSDRQETQYF
CDR3nt: TGTGCCTGGAGTGACAGACAAGAGACCCAGTACTTC